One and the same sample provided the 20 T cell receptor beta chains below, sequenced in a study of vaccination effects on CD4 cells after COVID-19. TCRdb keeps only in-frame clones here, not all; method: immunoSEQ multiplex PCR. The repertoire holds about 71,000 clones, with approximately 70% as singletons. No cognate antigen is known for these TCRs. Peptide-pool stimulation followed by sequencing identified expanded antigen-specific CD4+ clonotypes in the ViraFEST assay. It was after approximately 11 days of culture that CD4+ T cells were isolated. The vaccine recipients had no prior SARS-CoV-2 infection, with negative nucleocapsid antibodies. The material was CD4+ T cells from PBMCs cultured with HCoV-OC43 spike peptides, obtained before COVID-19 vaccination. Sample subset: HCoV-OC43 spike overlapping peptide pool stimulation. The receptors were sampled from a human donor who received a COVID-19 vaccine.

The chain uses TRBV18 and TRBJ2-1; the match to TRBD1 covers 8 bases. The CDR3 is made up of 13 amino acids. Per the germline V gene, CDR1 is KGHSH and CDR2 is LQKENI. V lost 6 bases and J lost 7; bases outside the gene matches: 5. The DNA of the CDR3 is TGTGCCAGCTCGCTTACAGGGGGTAATGAGCAGTTCTTC. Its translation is CASSLTGGNEQFF.

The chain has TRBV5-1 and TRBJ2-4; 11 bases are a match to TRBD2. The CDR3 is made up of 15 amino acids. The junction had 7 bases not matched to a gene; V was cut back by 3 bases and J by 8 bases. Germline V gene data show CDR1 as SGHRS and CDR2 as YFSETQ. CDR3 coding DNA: TGCGCCAGCAGCTCAATAGCGGGGGGGCCGGACATTCAGTACTTC. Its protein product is CASSSIAGGPDIQYF.

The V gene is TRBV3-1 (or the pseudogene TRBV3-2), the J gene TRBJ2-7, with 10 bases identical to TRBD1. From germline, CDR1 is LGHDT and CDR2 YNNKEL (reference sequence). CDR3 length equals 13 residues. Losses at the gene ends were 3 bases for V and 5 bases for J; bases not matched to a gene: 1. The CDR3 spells CASSHGQGDEQYV. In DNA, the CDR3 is TGTGCCAGCAGCCACGGACAGGGGGACGAGCAGTACGTC.

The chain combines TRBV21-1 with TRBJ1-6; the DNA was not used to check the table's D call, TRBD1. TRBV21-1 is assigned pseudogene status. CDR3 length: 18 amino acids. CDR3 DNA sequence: TGTGCCAGCAGCTCCGGGACAGGGGAATCCTATGACAATTCACCCCTCCACTTT. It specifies CASSSGTGESYDNSPLHF.

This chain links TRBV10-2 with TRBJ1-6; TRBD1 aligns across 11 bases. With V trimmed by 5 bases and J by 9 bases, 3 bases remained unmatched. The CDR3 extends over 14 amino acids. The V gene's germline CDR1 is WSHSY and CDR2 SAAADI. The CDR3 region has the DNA TGCGCCAGCAGTCTAGGACAGGGGGCTTCACCCCTCCACTTT. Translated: CASSLGQGASPLHF.

The CDR3 nucleotides read TGCGCCAGCAGCCAAGAGTCACTAGCGGGGGGGCCCAAGGACGGGGAGCTGTTTTTT. Protein sequence: CASSQESLAGGPKDGELFF. The rearrangement links TRBV4-1 to TRBJ2-2, with 13 bases that match TRBD2. This CDR3 is 19 amino acids long. The V gene end was trimmed by 0 bases and the J gene end by 7 bases; junction bases not matched to a gene: 11. From germline, CDR1 is MGHRA and CDR2 YSYEKL.

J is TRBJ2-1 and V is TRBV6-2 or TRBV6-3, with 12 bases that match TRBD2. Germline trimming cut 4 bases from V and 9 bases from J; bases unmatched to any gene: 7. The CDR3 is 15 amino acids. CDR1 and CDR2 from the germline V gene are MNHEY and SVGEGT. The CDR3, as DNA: TGTGCCAGCAGTTTTCCTAGCGGGGGGGCTGGTGAGCAGTTCTTC. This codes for CASSFPSGGAGEQFF.

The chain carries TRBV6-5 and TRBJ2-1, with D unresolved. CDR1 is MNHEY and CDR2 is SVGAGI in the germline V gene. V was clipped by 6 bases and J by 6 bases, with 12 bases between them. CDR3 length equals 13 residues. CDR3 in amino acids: CASSLHPSNEQFF. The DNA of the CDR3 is TGTGCCAGCAGCCTACATCCGAGCAATGAGCAGTTCTTC.

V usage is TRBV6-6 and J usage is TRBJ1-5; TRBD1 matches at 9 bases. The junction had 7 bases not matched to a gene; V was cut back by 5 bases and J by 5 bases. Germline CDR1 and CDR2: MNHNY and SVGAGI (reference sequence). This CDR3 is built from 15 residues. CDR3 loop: CASSRPGQGHQPQHF. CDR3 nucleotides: TGTGCCAGCAGTCGACCGGGACAGGGCCATCAGCCCCAGCATTTT.

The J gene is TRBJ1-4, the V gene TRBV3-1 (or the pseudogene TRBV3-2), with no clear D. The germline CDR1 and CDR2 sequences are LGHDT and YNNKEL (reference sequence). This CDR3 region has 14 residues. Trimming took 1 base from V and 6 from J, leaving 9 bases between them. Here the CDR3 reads CASSQVGGYEKLFF. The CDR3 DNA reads TGTGCCAGCAGCCAAGTCGGAGGGTATGAAAAACTGTTTTTT.

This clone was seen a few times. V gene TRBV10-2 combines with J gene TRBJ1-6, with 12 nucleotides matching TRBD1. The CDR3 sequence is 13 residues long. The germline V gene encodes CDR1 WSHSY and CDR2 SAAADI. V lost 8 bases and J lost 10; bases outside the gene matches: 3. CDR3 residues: CASGGQGASPLHF. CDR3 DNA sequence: TGCGCCAGCGGGGGACAGGGGGCCTCACCCCTCCACTTT.

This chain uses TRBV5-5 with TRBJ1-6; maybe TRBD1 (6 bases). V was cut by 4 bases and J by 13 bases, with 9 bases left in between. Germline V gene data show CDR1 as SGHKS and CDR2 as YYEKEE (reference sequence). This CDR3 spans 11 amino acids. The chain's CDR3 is CASSQGSPLHF. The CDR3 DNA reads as TGTGCCAGCAGCCAGGGGTCTCCCCTCCACTTT.

CDR3 residues: CASSHPRGITLEGFNQPQHF. The CDR3 DNA follows: TGTGCCAGCAGTCACCCTCGGGGTATCACCCTCGAGGGATTCAATCAGCCCCAGCATTTT. The chain links TRBV28 to TRBJ1-5; D is ambiguous. V lost 5 bases, J lost 3 bases, and 29 bases lay in between. This CDR3 is 20 amino acids long. In germline, CDR1 is MDHEN, CDR2 SYDVKM. Full variable domain (remainder filled in from reference TRBV28 and TRBJ1-5): DVKVTQSSRYLVKRTGEKVFLECVQDMDHENMFWYRQDPGLGLRLIYFSYDVKMKEKGDIPEGYSVSREKKERFSLILESASTNQTSMYLCASSHPRGITLEGFNQPQHFGDGTRLSIL.

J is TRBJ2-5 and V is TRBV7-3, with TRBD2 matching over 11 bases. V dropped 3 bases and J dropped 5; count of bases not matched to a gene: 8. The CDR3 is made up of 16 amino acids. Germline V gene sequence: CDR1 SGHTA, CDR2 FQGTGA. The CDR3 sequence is CASSLDSGGAGETQYF. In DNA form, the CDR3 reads TGTGCCAGCAGCTTGGATAGCGGGGGGGCCGGGGAGACCCAGTACTTC. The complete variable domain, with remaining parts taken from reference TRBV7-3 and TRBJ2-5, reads GAGVSQTPSNKVTEKGKYVELRCDPISGHTALYWYRQSLGQGPEFLIYFQGTGAADDSGLPNDRFFAVRPEGSVSTLKIQRTERGDSAVYLCASSLDSGGAGETQYFGPGTRLLVL.

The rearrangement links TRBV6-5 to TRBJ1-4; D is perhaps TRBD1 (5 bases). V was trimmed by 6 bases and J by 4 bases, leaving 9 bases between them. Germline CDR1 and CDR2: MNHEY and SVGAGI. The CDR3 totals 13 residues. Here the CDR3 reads CASRGPNNEKLFF. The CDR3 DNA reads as TGTGCCAGCAGGGGACCGAATAATGAAAAACTGTTTTTT.

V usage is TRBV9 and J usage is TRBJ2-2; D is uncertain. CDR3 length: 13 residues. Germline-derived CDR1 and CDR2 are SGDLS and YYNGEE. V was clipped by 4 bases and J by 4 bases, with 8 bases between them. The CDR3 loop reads CASSTLPTGELFF. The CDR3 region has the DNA TGTGCCAGCAGCACCCTCCCCACCGGGGAGCTGTTTTTT.

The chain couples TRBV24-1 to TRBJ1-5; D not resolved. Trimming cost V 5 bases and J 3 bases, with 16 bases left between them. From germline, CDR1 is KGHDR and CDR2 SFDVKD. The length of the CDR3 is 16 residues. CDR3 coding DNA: TGTGCCACCAGTGGGGGAAACCGGGGAGACAATCAGCCCCAGCATTTT. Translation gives CATSGGNRGDNQPQHF.

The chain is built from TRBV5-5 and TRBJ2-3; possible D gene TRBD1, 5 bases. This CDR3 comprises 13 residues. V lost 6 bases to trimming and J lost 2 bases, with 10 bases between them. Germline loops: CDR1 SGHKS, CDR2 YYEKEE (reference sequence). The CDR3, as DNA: TGTGCCAGCACTGGGGCAGTCACAGATACGCAGTATTTT. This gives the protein CASTGAVTDTQYF.

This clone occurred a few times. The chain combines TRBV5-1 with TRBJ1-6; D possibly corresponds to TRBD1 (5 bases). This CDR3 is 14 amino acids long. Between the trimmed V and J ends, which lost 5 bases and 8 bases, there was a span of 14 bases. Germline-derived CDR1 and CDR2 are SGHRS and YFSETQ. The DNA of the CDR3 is TGCGCCAGCAGGCGTGACAGCGGAGATTCACCCCTCCACTTT. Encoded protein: CASRRDSGDSPLHF.

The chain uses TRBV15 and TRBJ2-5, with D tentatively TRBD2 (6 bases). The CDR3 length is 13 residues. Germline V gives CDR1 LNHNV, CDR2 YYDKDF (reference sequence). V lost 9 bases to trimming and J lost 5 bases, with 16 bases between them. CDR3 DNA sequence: TGTGCCACTGCCGGGACTCCCTGGGAGACCCAGTACTTC. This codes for CATAGTPWETQYF.